The 31 T cell receptor beta chains below were found in one sample sequenced in a study of Tregs in tolerant kidney transplant recipients. TCRdb's table, derived via immunoSEQ multiplex PCR, lists solely in-frame clones and lacks some. This sample has some 60,000 clones; about 86% occur once, and the top ten carry about 5.5%. Input material: CD4+ T cells from blood. Receptor source: a human donor in good health.

This clone showed up just a few times. CDR3: CASSEFDPRTGGYTF. The CDR3 DNA sequence: TGTGCCAGCAGTGAATTCGACCCCCGGACGGGTGGCTACACCTTC. The rearrangement uses TRBV2 and TRBJ1-2; D gene uncertain. V shed 2 bases and J shed 7 bases, with 17 bases lying between them. The CDR3 sequence is 15 residues long. Germline V gene data show CDR1 as SNHLY and CDR2 as FYNNEI.

V is TRBV14 and J is TRBJ1-4, with TRBD1 as a possible D gene (6 bases). Trimming took off 4 bases at V and 6 bases at J, with 15 bases between the two ends. CDR1 is SGHDN, CDR2 FVKESK, per germline. The CDR3 is made up of 15 amino acids. In DNA, the CDR3 is TGTGCCAGCAGCCGCGTTGGGAGGGGGTATGAAAAACTGTTTTTT. Protein product: CASSRVGRGYEKLFF.

The V call is TRBV5-1, the J call TRBJ2-3; TRBD2 matches at 8 bases. This CDR3 is built from 17 residues. V gave up 0 bases and J gave up 0 bases; unmatched junction bases: 6. Germline V gene data show CDR1 as SGHRS and CDR2 as YFSETQ. CDR3 bases: TGCGCCAGCAGCTTGGGGCCTAGCGGGTTCAGCACAGATACGCAGTATTTT. Translation: CASSLGPSGFSTDTQYF.

The rearrangement links TRBV5-6 to TRBJ2-7, with D tentatively TRBD2 (7 bases). V was trimmed by 5 bases and J by 4 bases, leaving 16 bases between them. Germline V gives CDR1 SGHDT, CDR2 YYEEEE. CDR3 size: 14 residues. The CDR3 region is CASRPTGRGYEQYF. In nucleotides, the CDR3 is TGTGCCAGCAGACCTACAGGGAGGGGATACGAGCAGTACTTC.

The CDR3 nucleotides read TGTGCTAGTGGTTTCGCGGACAGGGCTTTTGGCGGCTACACCTTC. As protein: CASGFADRAFGGYTF. The J gene is TRBJ1-2, the V gene TRBV12-5; TRBD1 aligns across 8 bases. Trimming took 3 bases from V and 8 from J; bases not matched to a gene: 11. In germline, CDR1 is LGHNT, CDR2 FRNRAP. This CDR3 has 15 amino acids.

V and J are TRBV11-3 and TRBJ1-4, with D possibly TRBD1 on 5 matching bases. Germline V gives CDR1 SGHNT, CDR2 YENEEA. Trimming removed 2 bases at V and 11 bases at J, with 15 bases between. The CDR3 totals 14 residues. The CDR3 sequence: CASSLYGTEGKLFF. In DNA, the CDR3 is TGTGCCAGCAGCTTATACGGGACCGAGGGGAAACTGTTTTTT.

The V call is TRBV28, the J call TRBJ2-5; possibly TRBD2 for D (6 bases). V was pared by 5 bases and J by 5 bases, with 9 bases between. This CDR3 has 12 residues. Per the germline V gene, CDR1 is MDHEN and CDR2 is SYDVKM. The CDR3 coding sequence is TGTGCCAGCAGTATCCTAGCGGAGACCCAGTACTTC. It specifies CASSILAETQYF. The full variable domain, in which reference TRBV28 and TRBJ2-5 provide the parts outside the CDR3, is DVKVTQSSRYLVKRTGEKVFLECVQDMDHENMFWYRQDPGLGLRLIYFSYDVKMKEKGDIPEGYSVSREKKERFSLILESASTNQTSMYLCASSILAETQYFGPGTRLLVL.

The chain employs TRBV6-5 and TRBJ2-5, with unresolved D. The germline V gene encodes CDR1 MNHEY and CDR2 SVGAGI. CDR3 length: 14 amino acids. V lost 2 bases and J 2 bases, leaving 9 bases between the germline ends. Here the CDR3 reads CASSYVAVQETQYF. CDR3 nucleotides: TGTGCCAGCAGTTACGTGGCAGTACAAGAGACCCAGTACTTC.

This clone occurred once. The chain is built from TRBV6-5 and TRBJ2-3, with 12 nucleotides matching TRBD2. V was pared by 10 bases and J by 7 bases, with 6 bases of the junction left unmatched. Germline V lookup: CDR1 MNHEY, CDR2 SVGAGI. This CDR3 has 13 residues. The CDR3 DNA is TGTGCCACCTCGGGGACTAGCGGGCATACGCAGTATTTT. It yields the protein CATSGTSGHTQYF.

The V gene is TRBV7-9, the J gene TRBJ1-4, with 11 bases matching TRBD1. This CDR3 is 16 amino acids long. CDR1 is SEHNR and CDR2 is FQNEAQ in the germline V gene (reference sequence). The V and J ends lost 5 bases and 1 base, in that order; junction bases with no gene match: 3. Here the CDR3 DNA reads TGTGCCAGCAGCCCAGGGACAGGGGGAACTAATGAAAAACTGTTTTTT. It translates to CASSPGTGGTNEKLFF.

The CDR3 bases are TGCGCCAGCGCCCTGAGGGGTTCTAATGAAAAACTGTTTTTT. Translation: CASALRGSNEKLFF. The chain has TRBV5-1 and TRBJ1-4; perhaps TRBD1 as D (5 bases). Trimming pared 7 bases from V and 3 bases from J, leaving 13 bases between. Germline loops: CDR1 SGHRS, CDR2 YFSETQ. This CDR3 spans 14 amino acids. Full variable domain (outside the CDR3, taken from reference TRBV5-1 and TRBJ1-4): KAGVTQTPRYLIKTRGQQVTLSCSPISGHRSVSWYQQTPGQGLQFLFEYFSETQRNKGNFPGRFSGRQFSNSRSEMNVSTLELGDSALYLCASALRGSNEKLFFGSGTQLSVL.

This sequence joins TRBV6-1 and TRBJ2-3; 9 bases line up with TRBD2. The V gene's germline CDR1 is MNHNS and CDR2 SASEGT. The CDR3 is 18 residues long. V shed 0 bases, J shed 1 base, and the junction held 8 bases outside the gene matches. The CDR3 DNA is TGTGCCAGCAGTGAAGCGTTACTAGCGGGCCTTGGCACAGATACGCAGTATTTT. This sequence encodes CASSEALLAGLGTDTQYF.

The chain links TRBV6-5 to TRBJ2-1, with D perhaps being TRBD1 or TRBD2 (7 bases each). This CDR3 region has 15 residues. Germline V lookup: CDR1 MNHEY, CDR2 SVGAGI. Trimming stripped 6 bases from V and 4 bases from J, with 16 bases between. The DNA of the CDR3 is TGTGCCAGCAGACCAGGGGGGGCAAAATACAATGAGCAGTTCTTC. As protein: CASRPGGAKYNEQFF.

J is TRBJ2-7 and V is TRBV10-3; no clear D. Germline CDR1 is ENHRY and CDR2 is SYGVKD. Trimming took off 5 bases at V and 0 bases at J, with 5 bases between the two ends. The CDR3 loop spans 12 amino acids. CDR3 protein: CAISWDSYEQYF. Here the CDR3 DNA reads TGTGCCATCAGTTGGGACTCCTACGAGCAGTACTTC.

This chain links TRBV7-3 with TRBJ2-2, with unresolved D. The CDR3 has 13 amino acids. The ends were cut back, 0 bases at V and 3 bases at J, with 2 bases in the middle. Germline CDR1 is SGHTA and CDR2 is FQGTGA. The CDR3, as DNA: TGTGCCAGCAGCTTAACCTACACCGGGGAGCTGTTTTTT. Its protein product is CASSLTYTGELFF.

The chain joins TRBV5-1 to TRBJ1-1; D unresolved. The CDR3 totals 16 residues. The ends were cut back, 1 base at V and 0 bases at J, with 13 bases in the middle. Germline CDR1 is SGHRS and CDR2 is YFSETQ. This CDR3 reads CASSLNQGRMNTEAFF. CDR3 nucleotide sequence: TGCGCCAGCAGCTTGAACCAAGGCCGAATGAACACTGAAGCTTTCTTT.

The rearrangement links TRBV2 to TRBJ2-5; D is perhaps TRBD1 (5 bases). The V gene's germline CDR1 is SNHLY and CDR2 FYNNEI. The CDR3 has 14 amino acids. Trimming took 7 bases from V and 2 from J, leaving 14 bases between them. In DNA form, the CDR3 reads TGTGCCAGCAACATTCAGGGAACTCAAGAGACCCAGTACTTC. Translation: CASNIQGTQETQYF.

The chain uses TRBV2 and TRBJ1-2; D is possibly TRBD1 (5 bases). Germline V lookup: CDR1 SNHLY, CDR2 FYNNEI. The V end lost 4 bases, the J end lost 7 bases, and 10 bases lay between the germline ends. The CDR3 totals 12 residues. The DNA of the CDR3 is TGTGCCAGCAGTGTAGGGGAAGGTGGCTACACCTTC. Translated, it gives CASSVGEGGYTF. The full variable domain, completed using reference TRBV2 and TRBJ1-2, is EPEVTQTPSHQVTQMGQEVILRCVPISNHLYFYWYRQILGQKVEFLVSFYNNEISEKSEIFDDQFSVERPDGSNFTLKIRSTKLEDSAMYFCASSVGEGGYTFGSGTRLTVV.

The chain is built from TRBV5-1 and TRBJ1-4; D is unclear. Germline V gene data show CDR1 as SGHRS and CDR2 as YFSETQ. Deletions cut 4 bases from V and 0 bases from J, with 7 bases between. The length of the CDR3 is 14 residues. CDR3 loop: CASSPSTTNEKLFF. CDR3 DNA sequence: TGCGCCAGCAGCCCAAGCACAACTAATGAAAAACTGTTTTTT.

The rearrangement uses TRBV11-2 and TRBJ2-7; no clear D. V gave up 0 bases and J gave up 5 bases, with 11 bases separating them. Germline V gives CDR1 SGHAT, CDR2 FQNNGV. This CDR3 contains 14 residues. CDR3 amino acids: CASSLDVTANEQYF. The DNA of the CDR3 is TGTGCCAGCAGCTTAGACGTCACCGCCAACGAGCAGTACTTC.

V usage is TRBV23-1 and J usage is TRBJ1-1; D is unclear. TRBV23-1 is an ORF; its function is uncertain. This CDR3 comprises 12 residues. Trimming cost V 1 base and J 5 bases, with 5 bases left between them. The CDR3 protein is CASSQYSTEAFF. The CDR3 DNA follows: TGCGCCAGCAGTCAATACAGTACTGAAGCTTTCTTT.

The CDR3 is CASSFEMNTEAFF. CDR3 DNA sequence: TGTGCCAGCAGTTTCGAGATGAACACTGAAGCTTTCTTT. V and J are TRBV2 and TRBJ1-1; D remains unclear. Looked up from germline, CDR1 is SNHLY and CDR2 is FYNNEI. The CDR3 totals 13 residues. V lost 5 bases, J lost 0 bases, and 7 bases lay in between.

V and J are TRBV5-6 and TRBJ1-2; a possible D gene is TRBD1 (6 bases). CDR1 is SGHDT and CDR2 is YYEEEE in the germline V gene. The CDR3 runs to 16 residues. V dropped 0 bases and J dropped 8 bases, with 20 bases sitting between them. The CDR3 DNA is TGTGCCAGCAGCTTGGAAGTAACGGGGACAATCTCGGGCTACACCTTC. Translated, it gives CASSLEVTGTISGYTF.

This chain connects TRBV6-1 to TRBJ1-2; 8 bases are a match to TRBD1. CDR3 length equals 12 residues. The V gene end was trimmed by 4 bases and the J gene end by 8 bases; junction bases not matched to a gene: 3. Germline assignment: CDR1 MNHNS and CDR2 SASEGT. The DNA for the CDR3 is TGTGCCAGCAGTGTCAACAGGGGGGGCTACACCTTC. Protein product: CASSVNRGGYTF.

The V and J genes are TRBV5-1 and TRBJ1-4; D call uncertain. Germline V lookup: CDR1 SGHRS, CDR2 YFSETQ. Trimming took 7 bases from V and 3 from J, leaving 10 bases between them. The CDR3 has 13 amino acids. The CDR3 loop reads CASSDPPNEKLFF. The CDR3, as DNA: TGCGCCAGCTCGGACCCCCCTAATGAAAAACTGTTTTTT.

Ten or more counts support this clone. The V call is TRBV11-2, the J call TRBJ1-4, with unresolved D. This CDR3 contains 14 residues. CDR1 and CDR2 from the germline V gene are SGHAT and FQNNGV. V lost 6 bases and J lost 8, with 16 bases in between. CDR3: CASSSPLVEEKLFF. CDR3 DNA sequence: TGTGCCAGCAGTTCCCCCCTCGTTGAGGAAAAACTGTTTTTT.

This sequence joins TRBV19 and TRBJ2-3, with D possibly being TRBD1 (6 bases). This CDR3 is built from 14 residues. In germline, CDR1 is LNHDA, CDR2 SQIVND (reference sequence). The ends were cut back, 4 bases at V and 2 bases at J, with 10 bases in the middle. The CDR3 region is CASSTGTYTDTQYF. The CDR3 DNA reads as TGTGCCAGTAGTACCGGGACATACACAGATACGCAGTATTTT.

This chain connects TRBV19 to TRBJ1-2; 9 positions match TRBD1. Germline values: CDR1 LNHDA, CDR2 SQIVND (reference sequence). V trimming: 5 bases; J trimming: 6 bases; junction bases outside the gene matches: 10. CDR3 length: 15 residues. Written as DNA, the CDR3 is TGTGCCAGTAGTTCTTCCGGGACAGGGCCCGATGGCTACACCTTC. It specifies CASSSSGTGPDGYTF.

This chain connects TRBV6-5 to TRBJ1-2, with 7 bases identical to TRBD1. CDR3 length equals 13 residues. Germline assignment: CDR1 MNHEY and CDR2 SVGAGI. V was pared by 6 bases and J by 8 bases, with 9 bases of the junction left unmatched. The CDR3 bases are TGTGCCAGCAGAACAGAAGGGGGCAGAGGCTACACCTTC. As protein: CASRTEGGRGYTF.

This sequence joins TRBV5-6 and TRBJ1-5; tentatively, D is TRBD1 (5 bases). With 4 bases removed from V and 2 bases from J, the gap between germline ends came to 7 bases. The V gene's germline CDR1 is SGHDT and CDR2 YYEEEE. The CDR3 has 13 amino acids. The CDR3 is CASSVTGNQPQHF. The CDR3 DNA reads TGTGCCAGCAGCGTGACAGGCAATCAGCCCCAGCATTTT.

This clone was found many times. J is TRBJ2-5 and V is TRBV7-6, with D possibly being TRBD2 (7 bases). Germline V gene sequence: CDR1 SGHVS, CDR2 FNYEAQ. The CDR3 covers 16 residues. V was clipped by 2 bases and J by 5 bases, with 18 bases between them. CDR3 amino acids: CASSLPGGHEKETQYF. In DNA, the CDR3 is TGTGCCAGCAGCTTACCGGGGGGACATGAGAAGGAGACCCAGTACTTC.